The 28 T cell receptor beta chains below were found in one sample sequenced in a study of blood T cell repertoires in COVID-19. Measured with immunoSEQ multiplex PCR; TCRdb has only the in-frame clones, and not every one. Of about 210,000 clones listed, roughly 84% were seen once; the top ten hold approximately 7.3%. Sequenced input: PBMCs or T cells enriched from blood (not recorded which). The receptors were gathered from a young man in a cohort exposed to, infected with or recovered from COVID-19 (not recorded which).

This clone was seen a single time. The V and J genes are TRBV27 and TRBJ2-3, with 9 positions matching TRBD1. CDR3 length: 14 amino acids. J gave up 4 bases and V 7 bases, and 6 bases lay outside the gene matches. The germline V gene encodes CDR1 MNHEY and CDR2 SMNVEV (reference sequence). The CDR3 coding sequence is TGTGCCAGCAACAGGGGGCCCACCTCAGATACGCAGTATTTT. This translates into CASNRGPTSDTQYF.

V gene TRBV29-1 combines with J gene TRBJ2-1; 11 positions agree with TRBD1. Looked up from germline, CDR1 is SQVTM and CDR2 is ANQGSEA. The junction had 2 bases not matched to a gene; V was cut back by 1 base and J by 0 bases. This CDR3 has 16 residues. The CDR3 DNA follows: TGCAGCGTTGAAGGGGGGACAGGGGGCTCCTACAATGAGCAGTTCTTC. This encodes CSVEGGTGGSYNEQFF.

This chain connects TRBV4-3 to TRBJ1-1; D not certain. This CDR3 region has 15 residues. The germline CDR1 and CDR2 sequences are LGHNA and YSLEER. V was pared by 0 bases and J by 1 base, with 9 bases between. The CDR3 DNA is TGCGCCAGCAGCCAAGATAGCCGAGGGAACACTGAAGCTTTCTTT. The encoded protein is CASSQDSRGNTEAFF.

Only a few counts were recorded for this clone. CDR3 in DNA: TGTGCCAGCAGCGTTGACATAGGGGTGGAAGCTTTCTTT. Amino acids: CASSVDIGVEAFF. The rearrangement joins TRBV7-2 to TRBJ1-1; D may be TRBD1 (5 bases). The CDR3 consists of 13 residues. V lost 5 bases and J lost 8, with 15 bases in between. The germline V gene encodes CDR1 SGHTA and CDR2 FQGNSA. Using reference TRBV7-2 and TRBJ1-1 for the parts outside the CDR3, the full variable domain is GAGVSQSPSNKVTEKGKDVELRCDPISGHTALYWYRQSLGQGLEFLIYFQGNSAPDKSGLPSDRFSAERTGGSVSTLTIQRTQQEDSAVYLCASSVDIGVEAFFGQGTRLTVV.

The V gene is TRBV28, the J gene TRBJ2-4; TRBD1 agrees at 8 bases. V trimming: 5 bases; J trimming: 2 bases; junction bases outside the gene matches: 5. CDR1 and CDR2 (germline): MDHEN, SYDVKM. The CDR3 loop spans 15 amino acids. The CDR3 region has the DNA TGTGCCAGCAGTCGACAGGGGTTCACCAAAAACATTCAGTACTTC. This gives the protein CASSRQGFTKNIQYF.

The chain recombines TRBV5-1 with TRBJ2-1; the D gene is possibly TRBD1 (5 bases). The CDR3 totals 16 residues. CDR1 is SGHRS and CDR2 is YFSETQ in the germline V gene. V shed 3 bases and J shed 7 bases, with 20 bases lying between them. The CDR3 sequence: CASSSLPDTLGNEQFF. DNA for the CDR3: TGCGCCAGCAGCTCTTTACCGGACACCTTGGGGAATGAGCAGTTCTTC.

This clone was picked up many times. DNA of the CDR3: TGCGCCAGCAGCCAAGAACTGACTAGCGAGTCCTACGAGCAGTACTTC. It codes for CASSQELTSESYEQYF. The rearrangement joins TRBV4-1 to TRBJ2-7; 8 bases line up with TRBD2. CDR1 and CDR2 from the germline V gene are MGHRA and YSYEKL. V lost 0 bases, J lost 1 base, and 5 bases stayed unmatched. CDR3 length equals 16 residues.

This clone appeared once. The V call is TRBV15, the J call TRBJ2-7, with D perhaps matching TRBD1 (6 bases). With 0 bases removed from V and 6 bases from J, the gap between germline ends came to 15 bases. Germline CDR1 and CDR2: LNHNV and YYDKDF (reference sequence). The CDR3 is 15 residues long. In nucleotides, the CDR3 is TGTGCCACCAGCAGAGATGGAACAGGGTTACGCGAGCAGTACTTC. Its protein product is CATSRDGTGLREQYF.

The V gene is TRBV5-1, the J gene TRBJ2-3, with 7 nucleotides matching TRBD2. The germline V gene encodes CDR1 SGHRS and CDR2 YFSETQ. The CDR3 is 17 residues long. V was pared by 0 bases and J by 6 bases, with 13 bases of the junction left unmatched. CDR3 DNA sequence: TGCGCCAGCAGCTTGGGAGTAGCGGGTCCCCCGGGTGATACGCAGTATTTT. Translation: CASSLGVAGPPGDTQYF.

This clone occurred once. The J gene is TRBJ1-1, the V gene TRBV5-4; no clear D. V was trimmed by 5 bases and J by 3 bases, leaving 17 bases between them. The CDR3 loop spans 15 amino acids. Germline assignment: CDR1 SGHNT and CDR2 YYREEE (reference sequence). CDR3 in DNA: TGTGCCAGCAGGGACCCCAGCGGGAGCGACACTGAAGCTTTCTTT. Translation: CASRDPSGSDTEAFF.

V is TRBV4-1 and J is TRBJ2-5, with 7 bases lining up with TRBD1. The CDR3 runs 16 residues. Germline trimming cut 0 bases from V and 5 bases from J; bases unmatched to any gene: 9. Germline values: CDR1 MGHRA, CDR2 YSYEKL. The CDR3 DNA reads as TGCGCCAGCAGCCAAGAGGGGTCAGGGGGTGGGGAGACCCAGTACTTC. Its translation is CASSQEGSGGGETQYF.

The chain has TRBV18 and TRBJ1-1, with TRBD1 identical over 8 bases. This CDR3 region has 15 residues. Germline-derived CDR1 and CDR2 are KGHSH and LQKENI. The V and J ends lost 4 bases and 4 bases, in that order; junction bases with no gene match: 8. The CDR3 DNA follows: TGTGCCAGCTCACTCACGGGACAGGTACGCACTGAAGCTTTCTTT. Its protein product is CASSLTGQVRTEAFF.

V usage is TRBV19 and J usage is TRBJ2-7, with 9 bases matching TRBD2. The length of the CDR3 is 14 residues. Trimming cost V 4 bases and J 1 base; bases outside gene matches: 2. Germline lookup yields CDR1 LNHDA and CDR2 SQIVND (reference sequence). The CDR3 DNA reads as TGTGCCAGTAGTAGCCTAGCGGGGTCCTACGAGCAGTACTTC. Protein: CASSSLAGSYEQYF. Combining the CDR3 with reference TRBV19 and TRBJ2-7 gives the whole variable domain DGGITQSPKYLFRKEGQNVTLSCEQNLNHDAMYWYRQDPGQGLRLIYYSQIVNDFQKGDIAEGYSVSREKKESFPLTVTSAQKNPTAFYLCASSSLAGSYEQYFGPGTRLTVT.

The chain joins TRBV4-1 to TRBJ1-3, with D tentatively TRBD1 (6 bases). Deletions cut 1 base from V and 2 bases from J, with 12 bases between. Germline lookup yields CDR1 MGHRA and CDR2 YSYEKL. The CDR3 runs 16 residues. CDR3 coding DNA: TGCGCCAGCAGCCAAGCCCTCACAGGGACTGGAAACACCATATATTTT. Its protein product is CASSQALTGTGNTIYF.

This chain joins TRBV27 and TRBJ2-1, with D perhaps TRBD1 (6 bases). The CDR3 covers 13 residues. V lost 5 bases to trimming and J lost 3 bases, with 8 bases between them. Germline V gives CDR1 MNHEY, CDR2 SMNVEV (reference sequence). The chain's CDR3 is CASSPDSYNEQFF. In DNA, the CDR3 is TGTGCCAGCAGTCCGGACAGCTACAATGAGCAGTTCTTC.

This clone has more than one count but fewer than ten. The chain is built from TRBV10-3 and TRBJ2-3, with 8 nucleotides matching TRBD2. Per germline, CDR1 ENHRY and CDR2 SYGVKD. J lost 4 bases, V lost 0 bases, and 6 bases had no gene match. The CDR3 is 16 amino acids. Here the CDR3 reads CAISESIRAGADTQYF. CDR3 DNA sequence: TGTGCCATCAGTGAGTCGATTCGAGCGGGAGCAGATACGCAGTATTTT.

The J gene is TRBJ2-1, the V gene TRBV4-1; the match to TRBD2 covers 7 bases. Germline V gives CDR1 MGHRA, CDR2 YSYEKL. The CDR3 is 18 residues long. V lost 1 base to trimming and J lost 5 bases; unmatched junction nucleotides: 14. CDR3 sequence: CASSQGPPQAGLNNEQFF. CDR3 DNA sequence: TGCGCCAGCAGCCAAGGCCCTCCTCAAGCGGGACTTAACAATGAGCAGTTCTTC.

The genes are TRBV7-9 and TRBJ2-1; tentative D call: TRBD1 (5 bases). CDR1 SEHNR and CDR2 FQNEAQ come from the germline V gene (reference sequence). The V gene lost 5 bases and the J gene lost 10 bases, with 15 bases spanning the gap. This CDR3 spans 13 amino acids. CDR3 nucleotides: TGTGCCAGCAGCCACCCCCAGGGCCAGGAGCAGTTCTTC. This encodes CASSHPQGQEQFF.

This clone was counted a single time. Other DNA sequences in this sample translate to the same CDR3. This sequence joins TRBV12-5 and TRBJ2-5; tentatively, D is TRBD1 (5 bases). The V end was cut by 1 base, the J end by 4 bases, with 7 bases between. The germline gives CDR1 LGHNT, CDR2 FRNRAP. The length of the CDR3 is 13 residues. CDR3 in DNA: TGTGCTAGTGGTTTGGGGCAGGGAGAGACCCAGTACTTC. It is translated as CASGLGQGETQYF.

The genes are TRBV6-2 or TRBV6-3 and TRBJ1-3; TRBD1 matches at 8 bases. CDR1 and CDR2 from the germline V gene are MNHEY and SVGEGT. The J segment lost 3 bases and the V segment lost 2 bases, leaving 3 bases of the junction unmatched. The CDR3 is made up of 15 amino acids. CDR3 in DNA: TGTGCCAGCAGTTACCGACAGGGGTTTGGAAACACCATATATTTT. It translates to CASSYRQGFGNTIYF.

The chain joins TRBV7-8 to TRBJ2-1; tentative D call: TRBD1 (5 bases). V was clipped by 5 bases and J by 7 bases, with 18 bases between them. Germline CDR1 is SGHVS and CDR2 is FQNEAQ. The CDR3 extends over 15 amino acids. The DNA for the CDR3 is TGTGCCAGCAGCACAGGACCTGCCAGTCAGAATGAGCAGTTCTTC. This sequence encodes CASSTGPASQNEQFF.

V is TRBV4-2 and J is TRBJ1-2, with TRBD1 as a possible D gene (6 bases). The CDR3 contains 15 residues. V gave up 3 bases and J gave up 0 bases, with 11 bases separating them. Germline assignment: CDR1 LGHNA and CDR2 YNFKEQ. The CDR3 is CASSHLTGPNYGYTF. CDR3 sequence (DNA): TGTGCCAGCAGCCATCTGACAGGTCCTAACTATGGCTACACCTTC.

CDR3 amino acids: CASSLGPPISNQPQHF. CDR3 nucleotide sequence: TGTGCCAGCAGCTTAGGCCCACCTATCAGCAATCAGCCCCAGCATTTT. The chain has TRBV7-2 and TRBJ1-5; D remains ambiguous. The CDR3 loop spans 16 amino acids. Between the trimmed V and J ends, which lost 1 base and 1 base, there was a span of 11 bases. Per the germline V gene, CDR1 is SGHTA and CDR2 is FQGNSA.

The gene calls are TRBV27 and TRBJ1-3, with D maybe TRBD1 (5 bases). CDR3 length equals 14 residues. CDR1 is MNHEY, CDR2 SMNVEV, per germline (reference sequence). Trimming took 5 bases from V and 2 from J, leaving 10 bases between them. The chain's CDR3 is CASSPRGAGNTIYF. In nucleotides, the CDR3 is TGTGCCAGCAGTCCACGGGGGGCTGGAAACACCATATATTTT.

This chain links TRBV7-9 with TRBJ2-1; TRBD1 matches 10 bases. V dropped 5 bases and J dropped 6; count of bases not matched to a gene: 7. Germline V gene lookup returns CDR1 SEHNR and CDR2 FQNEAQ (reference sequence). The CDR3 sequence is 15 residues long. CDR3 sequence (DNA): TGTGCCAGCAGCCTAGGGACAGGGGTGCGCAATGAGCAGTTCTTC. Protein sequence: CASSLGTGVRNEQFF. The whole variable domain, filled in from reference TRBV7-9 and TRBJ2-1, reads DTGVSQNPRHKITKRGQNVTFRCDPISEHNRLYWYRQTLGQGPEFLTYFQNEAQLEKSRLLSDRFSAERPKGSFSTLEIQRTEQGDSAMYLCASSLGTGVRNEQFFGPGTRLTVL.

This clone was detected a few times. This chain joins TRBV19 and TRBJ1-5, with 9 positions matching TRBD1. Trimming at V came to 6 bases and at J to 6 bases, leaving 6 bases not matched to a gene. There are 14 residues in the CDR3. Germline values: CDR1 LNHDA, CDR2 SQIVND (reference sequence). CDR3 sequence (DNA): TGTGCCAGTAGGGTGGGGACAGGGTTTCAGCCCCAGCATTTT. Translation gives CASRVGTGFQPQHF. Based on the CDR3 plus reference TRBV19 and TRBJ1-5, the full variable domain is DGGITQSPKYLFRKEGQNVTLSCEQNLNHDAMYWYRQDPGQGLRLIYYSQIVNDFQKGDIAEGYSVSREKKESFPLTVTSAQKNPTAFYLCASRVGTGFQPQHFGDGTRLSIL.

The V gene is TRBV14, the J gene TRBJ2-1, with 7 bases aligning to TRBD2. Germline V gives CDR1 SGHDN, CDR2 FVKESK. This CDR3 is built from 16 residues. V lost 5 bases, J lost 2 bases, and 9 bases stayed unmatched. CDR3 residues: CASSAREAPPYNEQFF. DNA of the CDR3: TGTGCCAGCAGCGCCCGGGAGGCCCCCCCCTACAATGAGCAGTTCTTC.

The J gene is TRBJ2-3, the V gene TRBV5-4; 14 nucleotides agree with TRBD2. The germline gives CDR1 SGHNT, CDR2 YYREEE (reference sequence). The CDR3 is 18 amino acids. V lost 0 bases and J lost 3; bases outside the gene matches: 6. CDR3 residues: CASSLGGTSGRGTDTQYF. The CDR3 DNA follows: TGTGCCAGCAGCTTGGGGGGGACTAGCGGGAGAGGTACAGATACGCAGTATTTT.